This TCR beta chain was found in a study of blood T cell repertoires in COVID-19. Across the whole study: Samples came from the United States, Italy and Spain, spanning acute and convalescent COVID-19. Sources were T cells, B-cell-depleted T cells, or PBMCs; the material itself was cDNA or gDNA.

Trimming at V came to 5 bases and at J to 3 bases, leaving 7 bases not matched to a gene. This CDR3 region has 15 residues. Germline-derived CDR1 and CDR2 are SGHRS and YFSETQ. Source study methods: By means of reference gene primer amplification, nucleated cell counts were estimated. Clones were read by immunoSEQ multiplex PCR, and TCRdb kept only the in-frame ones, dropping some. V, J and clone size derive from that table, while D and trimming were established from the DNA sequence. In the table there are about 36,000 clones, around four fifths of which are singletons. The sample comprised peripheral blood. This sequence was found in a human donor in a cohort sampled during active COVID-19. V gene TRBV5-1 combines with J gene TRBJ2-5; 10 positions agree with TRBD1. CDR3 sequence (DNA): TGCGCCAGCAGGTTCGGGACAGGGGTGGAAGAGACCCAGTACTTC. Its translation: CASRFGTGVEETQYF.